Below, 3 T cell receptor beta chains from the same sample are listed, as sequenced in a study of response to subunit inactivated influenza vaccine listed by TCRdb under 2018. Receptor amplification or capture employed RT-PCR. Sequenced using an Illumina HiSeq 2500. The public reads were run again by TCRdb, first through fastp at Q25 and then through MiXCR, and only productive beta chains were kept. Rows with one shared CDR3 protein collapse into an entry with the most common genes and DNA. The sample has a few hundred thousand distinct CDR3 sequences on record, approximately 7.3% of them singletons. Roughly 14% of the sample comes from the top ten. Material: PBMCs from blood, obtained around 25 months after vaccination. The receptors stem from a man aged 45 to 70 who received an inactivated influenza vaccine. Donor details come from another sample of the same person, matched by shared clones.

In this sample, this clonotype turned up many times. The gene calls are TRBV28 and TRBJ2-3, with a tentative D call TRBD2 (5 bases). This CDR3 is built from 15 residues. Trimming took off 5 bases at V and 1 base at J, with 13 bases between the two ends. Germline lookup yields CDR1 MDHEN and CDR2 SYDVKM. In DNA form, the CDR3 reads TGTGCCAGCAGTCCCCGCATGCGGGGCACAGATACGCAGTATTTT. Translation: CASSPRMRGTDTQYF.

CDR3 in DNA: TGTGCCAGCAGCCATCAGGGGCCGGGAGAGACCCAGTACTTC. Translating gives CASSHQGPGETQYF. The chain has TRBV7-2 and TRBJ2-5; weak D call: TRBD1 (6 bases). This CDR3 has 14 residues. Germline values: CDR1 SGHTA, CDR2 FQGNSA. Trimming removed 5 bases from V and 4 bases from J, with 14 bases in between.

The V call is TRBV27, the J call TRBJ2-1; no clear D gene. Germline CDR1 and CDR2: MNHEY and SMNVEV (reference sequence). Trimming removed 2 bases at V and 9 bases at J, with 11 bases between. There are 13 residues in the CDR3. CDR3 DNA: TGTGCCAGCAGTTTACAGAGGTGGGCTGAGCAGTTCTTC. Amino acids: CASSLQRWAEQFF.